The present TCR beta chain was sequenced within a study of OX40 agonist ivuxolimab in advanced cancers. Turning to the study itself: Dosing consisted of intravenous ivuxolimab at 0.01 to 10 mg/kg every 2 weeks.

Turning to this clone: The antigen remains unidentified.

The study sampled blood at baseline, cycle 4 day 1, and cycle 7 day 1. Whole-study results and caveats: The study observed clonal expansion of CD4+ and CD8+ blood T cells by week 6 at 0.1 to 3.0 mg/kg.

Only in-frame clones appear in the TCRdb table, and some are missing; sequencing was by immunoSEQ multiplex PCR. The data show 150,000 to 170,000 clones, 94% seen once. CDR1 SGHAT and CDR2 FQNNGV come from the germline V gene. CDR3 length: 15 amino acids. Trimming stripped 6 bases from V and 3 bases from J, with 18 bases between. The clonotype originates from an adult with an advanced solid tumor such as melanoma, head and neck, liver or kidney cancer. The sequences come from CD4+ or CD8+ T cells sorted from blood, collected in a trial of the OX40 agonist ivuxolimab. The gene calls are TRBV11-2 and TRBJ2-7; TRBD2 is a possible D gene (5 bases). CDR3 nucleotides: TGTGCCAGCAGACACGGGGTGGGTAGCCTCTACGAGCAGTACTTC. Amino acids: CASRHGVGSLYEQYF.